This TCR beta chain was identified in a study of shared clonotypes between healthy human individuals (dated by TCRdb to about 2020). In the study overall: A few men and two women, aged 18 to 49 years, made up the cohort. For each donor, CD4 naive and CD4 memory were each given three plates, CD8 naive was given two plates, and CD8 memory was given one plate. To estimate repertoire size and how much clonotypes are shared between individuals, the study performed deep sequencing of blood TCR repertoires from roughly five healthy adults. To increase sequencing depth and limit assay-specific biases, different laboratories used diverse techniques to prepare libraries and sequence TCR repertoires. Each donor's leukapheresis produced roughly between about 0.8 and 8.9 billion PBMCs. Paper-wide results and their limitations: Across a few donors, approximately 4.6% of naive CD4, roughly 3.5% of naive CD8, around 2.5% of memory CD4, and approximately 0.4% of memory CD8 clonotypes were shared. Naive subsets generally had larger estimated clonotype richness than memory subsets did. The small number of donors limited the genetic and exposure-history diversity represented. Compared with non-shared clonotypes, the clonotypes found in all four sorted-subset donors had higher generation probabilities. Sampling was limited to blood, and TCR repertoires in tissue likely differ from TCR repertoires in blood. Based on pairwise subsampling, the degree of clonotype sharing among donors was expected to be affected by sequencing depth. Incomplete sequencing was indicated by rarefaction of sorted-subset datasets, despite the large sequencing depth.

Using the deep immunoSEQ assay, multiplex PCR amplified TCR CDR3 regions from genomic DNA. Extracted genomic DNA from each cell subset was distributed evenly across all wells of several immunoSEQ 96-well plates, and each plate was treated as a replicate. For sorted subsets, roughly 200 ng of genomic DNA, equivalent to some 33,000 T cell genomes, went into each replicate PCR. The purified libraries were quantified using a Qubit 3.0 fluorometer, sized with a Bioanalyzer 2100, and then quantified again using the KAPA Library Quantification kit. Every immunoSEQ 96-well plate was sequenced on a separate single-read 150-cycle Illumina NextSeq 550 flow cell. From the authors' description of their analysis: Because only junctional sequences without quality scores were contained in the immunoSEQ output, filtering matching that applied to full-length reads could not be performed. Sequences were annotated with PyIR, a Python wrapper for IgBLAST v1.9, and V/J genes and CDR3 were assigned using IMGT germline references. Any read was removed if the V/J assignment was weak (E-value above 1e-6), the CDR3 was missing, or the read contained stop codons, out-of-frame junctions, or ambiguous translated residues. V3J clonotypes were defined by identical inferred V gene, J gene, and CDR3 amino acid sequence. To compute the percentage overlap between repertoires, the number of shared unique clonotypes was divided by the size of the smaller repertoire. RTK rarefaction, the Chao1 estimator, and Recon v2.1 estimates of unobserved clonotypes were used to assess repertoire richness. Generation probabilities for all TCRbeta clonotypes obtained by the gDNA method from a few donors were computed using OLGA. The table comes from immuneACCESS by way of TCRdb, which keeps in-frame sequences with V and J called. Part of the clones is missing from these tables; in studies checked, under half for an unresolved V gene and the rest for unknown reasons. The D gene and trimming were derived from the DNA, and the V and J assignments and clone size from that table. This sample has roughly 700,000 clones in its table, and approximately 79% of those were observed once. The biggest ten clones account for more than 1.5% of the sample.

Worth noting for this clone: Its binding antigen is unknown. Base quality data are lacking; no much larger clone is found one base away.

Donors were healthy HIV-negative adults with no recently reported acute infections or vaccinations. Every donor was a Caucasian adult residing in Nashville, Tennessee, USA. CD4+ T cells were enriched by magnetic negative selection; naive cells were then positively selected on CD45RA, and the negative fraction formed the memory subset. After blood collection by leukapheresis, PBMCs were isolated using Ficoll-Histopaque density gradient centrifugation and then cryopreserved in the vapor phase of liquid nitrogen. Purity and quantity of every magnetically sorted T cell population were checked by analytical flow cytometry. From each sorted fraction, genomic DNA was isolated and quantified by UV absorbance on a Nanodrop 2000c. A distance of 10 bases separates the germline ends of V and J, which lose 4 bases and 0 bases respectively. The CDR3 goes from the cysteine to the phenylalanine over 15 residues. The DNA shown is the 45-base CDR3, in frame from base 1. Per the germline V gene, SGHVS is the CDR1 and FNYEAQ is the CDR2.

The chain joins TRBV7-6 to TRBJ2-1, and the D gene may be TRBD2, 5 bases matching. The TCR originated in a woman in her twenties or thirties in good health. The sample comprised memory CD4+ T cells sorted from blood. The cell subset or site label here, explained by the study, means: CD45RA-negative fraction. The CDR3 amino acid sequence is: CASSSTGNSYNEQFF. The DNA reads as follows: TGTGCCAGCAGCTCCACGGGAAACTCCTACAATGAGCAGTTCTTC.